The clone carrying this T cell receptor beta chain was observed once. What it binds is not known. The data derive from a study of T cell responses to AZD1222 COVID-19 vaccine. Sequenced by immunoSEQ multiplex PCR; TCRdb stores in-frame clones only, minus some. The table lists approximately 70,000 clones, more than 70% of them singletons. Study conclusions and caveats: Only a handful of AZD1222 recipients, more than 5 in all, had baseline seropositivity. Donor demographics were predominantly white British with a female majority; clonal diversity may be underestimated. Reports indicate that nearly half of spike-specific TCRs are directed at unmutated variant regions.

This clonotype originated in an adult who received the MenACWY meningococcal vaccine as a control. The specimen comprised peripheral blood, sampled 28 days after the second dose of the MenACWY control vaccine.

CDR3 protein: CASSEDRGRPQHF. CDR3 bases: TGTGCCAGCAGCGAGGACAGGGGGAGGCCCCAGCATTTT. J is TRBJ1-5 and V is TRBV6-4; 10 bases match TRBD1. Germline values: CDR1 MRHNA, CDR2 SNTAGT. This CDR3 has 13 amino acids. The junction had 5 bases not matched to a gene; V was cut back by 6 bases and J by 9 bases.